This is a list of T cell receptor beta chains from one sample in a study of identifying expanded T cells in peripheral blood. Here immunoSEQ multiplex PCR was the method, and the copy in TCRdb shows in-frame clones only, minus some. The sample has 120,000 or so clones, about 80% seen once. What was sequenced was blood. The receptors stem from a person between 18 and 69 years old in good health. Each CDR3 is given with its conserved first and last residue. D genes are given only for firm matches. Only some rows state a clone size, as once, few, many or a class for expanded clones.

J gene: TRBJ1-2
D gene: -
clone size: -
CDR3 length: 13
V gene: TRBV18
CDR3 protein: CASSPGTVYGYTF
CDR3 DNA: TGTGCCAGCTCACCTGGAACGGTCTATGGCTACACCTTC

J gene: TRBJ2-1
D gene: -
clone size: few
CDR3 length: 18
V gene: TRBV25-1
CDR3 protein: CASSEFQWTDSSYNEQFF
CDR3 DNA: TGTGCCAGCAGTGAATTTCAATGGACCGATAGCTCCTACAATGAGCAGTTCTTC

J gene: TRBJ2-3
D gene: -
clone size: -
CDR3 length: 15
V gene: TRBV2
CDR3 protein: CASSEVGWGADTQYF
CDR3 DNA: TGTGCCAGCAGTGAAGTGGGGTGGGGGGCAGATACGCAGTATTTT

J gene: TRBJ2-7
D gene: -
clone size: -
CDR3 length: 15
V gene: TRBV4-1
CDR3 protein: CASSQEGEGEDEQYF
CDR3 DNA: TGCGCCAGCAGCCAAGAAGGGGAAGGGGAGGACGAGCAGTACTTC

J gene: TRBJ2-7
D gene: TRBD1
clone size: -
CDR3 length: 16
V gene: TRBV7-6
CDR3 protein: CASSTAEGALSHEQYF
CDR3 DNA: TGTGCCAGCAGCACGGCCGAGGGGGCCCTTTCCCACGAGCAGTACTTC

J gene: TRBJ1-3
D gene: -
clone size: -
CDR3 length: 17
V gene: TRBV5-6
CDR3 protein: CASSLPGAAISGNTIYF
CDR3 DNA: TGTGCCAGCAGCTTACCAGGTGCCGCGATCTCTGGAAACACCATATATTTT

J gene: TRBJ2-3
D gene: TRBD2
clone size: once
CDR3 length: 17
V gene: TRBV7-2
CDR3 protein: CASRSGLAGGHTDTQYF
CDR3 DNA: TGTGCCAGCAGATCGGGACTAGCGGGGGGGCACACAGATACGCAGTATTTT

J gene: TRBJ1-3
D gene: -
clone size: -
CDR3 length: 16
V gene: TRBV12-5
CDR3 protein: CASGFSTTSSGNTIYF
CDR3 DNA: TGTGCTAGTGGTTTTTCTACCACCTCCTCTGGAAACACCATATATTTT

J gene: TRBJ2-3
D gene: TRBD2
clone size: -
CDR3 length: 17
V gene: TRBV13
CDR3 protein: CASSTKYGRGDTDTQYF
CDR3 DNA: TGTGCCAGCAGCACCAAATACGGGAGGGGGGACACAGATACGCAGTATTTT

J gene: TRBJ1-4
D gene: -
clone size: -
CDR3 length: 19
V gene: TRBV5-6
CDR3 protein: CASSLRTPALQGTNEKLFF
CDR3 DNA: TGTGCCAGCAGCTTGAGGACTCCCGCGTTACAGGGTACTAATGAAAAACTGTTTTTT

J gene: TRBJ2-6
D gene: -
clone size: -
CDR3 length: 18
V gene: TRBV11-2
CDR3 protein: CASSFRLLLSSGANVLTF
CDR3 DNA: TGTGCCAGCAGCTTTAGGTTGCTCCTATCCTCTGGGGCCAACGTCCTGACTTTC

J gene: TRBJ2-1
D gene: -
clone size: -
CDR3 length: 13
V gene: TRBV7-9
CDR3 protein: CASTQTEYNEQFF
CDR3 DNA: TGTGCCAGCACCCAGACAGAATACAATGAGCAGTTCTTC

J gene: TRBJ2-1
D gene: -
clone size: -
CDR3 length: 13
V gene: TRBV4-3
CDR3 protein: CASSQDMRNEQFF
CDR3 DNA: TGCGCCAGCAGCCAAGACATGAGGAATGAGCAGTTCTTC

J gene: TRBJ1-5
D gene: -
clone size: -
CDR3 length: 13
V gene: TRBV6-5
CDR3 protein: CASRPGTDQPQHF
CDR3 DNA: TGTGCCAGCAGACCCGGGACGGATCAGCCCCAGCATTTT